Only one count was recorded for the clone carrying this T cell receptor beta chain. Antigen specificity is unknown. Germline CDR1 is SGHTA and CDR2 is FQGTGA. The CDR3 is made up of 17 amino acids. V lost 5 bases to trimming and J lost 4 bases; unmatched junction nucleotides: 14. These data come from a study of shared clonotypes between healthy human individuals. Study conclusions and caveats: Memory subsets generally showed lower estimated richness than naive subsets. Sampling covered nothing but blood. Tissue TCR repertoires likely differ from those found in blood. The study's rarefaction showed incomplete sorted-subset sequencing despite large depth.

Sorted-subset replicate PCRs used 200 ng DNA, approximately 30,000 T cell genomes. Profiling relied on immunoSEQ multiplex PCR, and the TCRdb table lists in-frame clones only, not all of them. Here the sample spans a few million clones, about 92% being singletons. The source of this sequence is a young man in good health. The V and J genes are TRBV7-3 and TRBJ1-2, with 9 bases that match TRBD1. Sequencing was carried out using naive CD4+ T cells sorted from blood. The sample's subset: CD45RA+ positively selected. CDR3 DNA sequence: TGTGCCAGCAGCACGTTGGTCCGGGACAGGGCGGCCTATGGCTACACCTTC. Amino acid sequence: CASSTLVRDRAAYGYTF.